The TCR beta chain under discussion was sequenced for a study of cytomegalovirus exposure and HLA in healthy donors. Vbeta (60) and Jbeta (13) primers were used in the PCR. Some clones are missing from TCRdb's copy, which holds only in-frame ones; the method was immunoSEQ multiplex PCR. There are 90,000 to 110,000 clones in the sample; under 85% occur only once, and around 8.1% lies in the top ten. V lost 4 bases to trimming and J lost 8 bases, with 9 bases between them. This CDR3 is 13 amino acids long. CDR1 is LNHDA and CDR2 is SQIVND in the germline V gene (reference sequence). This clone was seen a single time. Its cognate antigen is unknown. Study-wide results and caveats: By HLA locus, TCR association rates varied in a later analysis, with DRB1 showing the most and HLA-C the fewest. Approximately 17,000 TCR beta sequences were associated with HLA alleles at 0.05 false discovery rate in a later analysis. Being indistinguishable, some V segments were excluded, TRBV6-2 and TRBV6-3 among them.

Sequenced material: PBMCs. This rearrangement joins TRBV19 to TRBJ1-6, with D perhaps matching TRBD1 (6 bases). The receptor was derived from a man aged 40-49 years in good health and CMV-seronegative. This CDR3 reads CASSTRQDSPLHF. The CDR3 nucleotides read TGTGCCAGTAGTACCCGACAGGATTCACCCCTCCACTTT.